The clone carrying this T cell receptor beta chain was counted at least ten times. The CDR3 is 13 residues long. Per the germline V gene, CDR1 is SGHRS and CDR2 is YFSETQ. The V end was cut by 1 base, the J end by 5 bases, with 9 bases between. The sequenced template was RNA, covering the TCR beta CDR3 region. HTBI-primed first-round RT-PCR preceded second-round multiplex PCR. TCRdb passed the multiplex PCR reads through MiXCR, listing each CDR3 protein once. Seen here are about 370,000 distinct CDR3 sequences, 15% to 20% observed once, and the top ten hold 1.5% to 2%. The data were obtained in a study of Graves' ophthalmopathy and Graves' hyperthyroidism. Orbital computed tomography and thyroid ultrasound, along with TRAb, serum thyroxine and clinical symptoms, underpinned diagnosis.

This clonotype originated in a woman under 30 with Graves' ophthalmopathy. The chain recombines TRBV5-1 with TRBJ1-1; D remains ambiguous. Sequenced input: peripheral blood. CDR3: CASSLMGRTEAFF. The CDR3 nucleotides are TGCGCCAGCAGCTTGATGGGGAGGACTGAAGCTTTCTTT. Using reference TRBV5-1 and TRBJ1-1 for the parts outside the CDR3, the full variable domain is KAGVTQTPRYLIKTRGQQVTLSCSPISGHRSVSWYQQTPGQGLQFLFEYFSETQRNKGNFPGRFSGRQFSNSRSEMNVSTLELGDSALYLCASSLMGRTEAFFGQGTRLTVV.